This TCR beta chain was retrieved from a study of CD8 T cells in Susac syndrome. Reverse transcription of roughly 0.5 to 1 ug RNA was performed with random hexamers. Across 54 Vbeta and 13 Jbeta, TCR beta CDR3 was amplified with immunoSEQ multiplex PCR. TCRdb passed the immunoSEQ multiplex PCR reads through MiXCR, listing each CDR3 protein once. The table shows about 80,000 distinct CDR3 sequences, with roughly 94% occurring only once. In blood CD8+ and CD4+ T cells, TCR beta underwent sequencing. TEMRA cells were enriched by FACS, and CD4+ and CD8+ T cells were negatively isolated. V dropped 4 bases and J dropped 5; count of bases not matched to a gene: 7. CDR1 and CDR2 (germline): SQVTM, ANQGSEA. The CDR3 consists of 13 residues.

The specimen was CD8+ T cells from PBMCs. The TCR was taken from a human donor in good health. V is TRBV29-1 and J is TRBJ2-7; 8 bases align to TRBD1. CDR3 DNA sequence: TGCAGCGTTGCCGACAGGGGTTTCGACGAGCAGTACTTC. It codes for CSVADRGFDEQYF.